This entry features one T cell receptor beta chain sequence. The data originate from a study of cytomegalovirus exposure and HLA in healthy donors. V gave up 3 bases and J gave up 8 bases, with 22 bases separating them. The CDR3 is made up of 16 amino acids. Germline V CDR1 and CDR2: MNHNY, SVGAGI (reference sequence). Repertoires were generated with immunoSEQ multiplex PCR, while TCRdb's copy carries only in-frame clones and drops some. The sample records 250,000 to 400,000 clones, roughly 86% being singletons. The J gene is TRBJ1-2, the V gene TRBV6-6; the D gene is possibly TRBD1 (6 bases). The sample consisted of PBMCs. This receptor was taken from a man aged 25-45 years in good health and CMV-seronegative. CDR3 protein: CASSYLSPRGAEGYTF. As DNA, the CDR3 is TGTGCCAGCAGTTATCTGTCTCCCCGGGGGGCCGAGGGCTACACCTTC.